This T cell receptor (beta chain) was recovered during a study of CD8+ T cells in alopecia areata. Study-level results: Compared with mice, patients displayed less clear TCR sharing, possibly for HLA-related reasons. Across lesional scalp, and particularly alopecia totalis/universalis, clonality surpassed that of normal scalp.

CDR1 is MGHDK, CDR2 SYGVNS, per germline. Trimming removed 6 bases from V and 2 bases from J, with 3 bases in between. The CDR3 has 11 amino acids. This clone came up a few times. As yet, its antigen is unknown. Extracted RNA was reverse transcribed, and the resulting cDNA served as sequencing template. Sequenced by immunoSEQ multiplex PCR; TCRdb stores in-frame clones only, minus some. The sample lists roughly 200,000 clones; roughly three fifths were seen once. Sequenced input: CD8+ T cells sorted from blood. J is TRBJ2-3 and V is TRBV25-1, with D uncertain. The receptor was derived from a human donor in good health. CDR3 residues: CASSLTDTQYF. DNA of the CDR3: TGTGCCAGCAGCCTCACAGATACGCAGTATTTT.